A selection of T cell receptor beta chains follows, all from one sample in a study of neurological immune-mediated disorders. TCRdb reanalysed the 5' RACE reads using MiXCR and keeps one entry per CDR3 protein. The profile shows roughly 36,000 distinct CDR3 sequences, 13% to 15% of them singletons. Sequencing used PBMCs. The receptors were sampled from a woman aged 45-60 years with HTLV-1-associated myelopathy (HAM/TSP). Each CDR3 is given with its conserved first and last residue.

V gene: TRBV11-2
J gene: TRBJ2-1
CDR3 protein: CASRPTGCDSHNEQFF

V gene: TRBV2
J gene: TRBJ2-3
CDR3 protein: CASRSVALATDTQYF

V gene: TRBV7-2
J gene: TRBJ1-5
CDR3 protein: CASRAGTGNQPQHF

V gene: TRBV7-2
J gene: TRBJ2-1
CDR3 protein: CASSLGSGRGGGEQFF

V gene: TRBV20-1
J gene: TRBJ1-1
CDR3 protein: CSANRGDTEAFF

V gene: TRBV18
J gene: TRBJ2-7
CDR3 protein: CASSPPGTGSPYEQYF

V gene: TRBV7-8
J gene: TRBJ1-3
CDR3 protein: CASSERQGWAGNTIYF

V gene: TRBV15
J gene: TRBJ2-3
CDR3 protein: CATSRDRGVSTDTQYF

V gene: TRBV27
J gene: TRBJ2-2
CDR3 protein: CASSYGRTGGPGELFF

V gene: TRBV20-1
J gene: TRBJ2-7
CDR3 protein: CSARGAGGTYEQYF

V gene: TRBV12-3/TRBV12-4
J gene: TRBJ2-5
CDR3 protein: CASSLDTWETQYF

V gene: TRBV3-1
J gene: TRBJ1-1
CDR3 protein: CASSPQGHNTEAFF

V gene: TRBV20-1
J gene: TRBJ1-4
CDR3 protein: CSAARDGRRKLFF

V gene: TRBV12-3/TRBV12-4
J gene: TRBJ1-1
CDR3 protein: CASSLGGLTNTEAFF

V gene: TRBV20-1
J gene: TRBJ1-2
CDR3 protein: CSAGGSGTGGSGYTF

V gene: TRBV20-1
J gene: TRBJ2-3
CDR3 protein: CSAPRGANTSTDTQYF

V gene: TRBV27
J gene: TRBJ1-2
CDR3 protein: CAYGGANYGYTF

V gene: TRBV6-5
J gene: TRBJ2-1
CDR3 protein: CASSYGRAGYSYNEQFF

V gene: TRBV10-3
J gene: TRBJ1-6
CDR3 protein: CAISERGHNSPLHF

V gene: TRBV7-3
J gene: TRBJ2-1
CDR3 protein: CASSLLGAGVSYNEQFF

V gene: TRBV20-1
J gene: TRBJ2-3
CDR3 protein: CSARVNPGNTQYF

V gene: TRBV12-3/TRBV12-4
J gene: TRBJ1-1
CDR3 protein: CASRVEGSTGEAFF

V gene: TRBV4-3
J gene: TRBJ2-1
CDR3 protein: CASSQEDRSDEQCF

V gene: TRBV2
J gene: TRBJ1-2
CDR3 protein: CASSEGIGRGYTF

V gene: TRBV3-1
J gene: TRBJ2-1
CDR3 protein: CASSLEASQETGAYNEQFF

V gene: TRBV7-7
J gene: TRBJ2-5
CDR3 protein: CASSLGGNRQETQYF

V gene: TRBV10-3
J gene: TRBJ2-1
CDR3 protein: CAISGGQGTYNEQFF

V gene: TRBV7-9
J gene: TRBJ2-2
CDR3 protein: CASNPFGGPTGELFF

V gene: TRBV4-3
J gene: TRBJ2-3
CDR3 protein: CASHVSAGGVDTQYF

V gene: TRBV6-2/TRBV6-3
J gene: TRBJ2-5
CDR3 protein: CASTSTGAEETQYF

V gene: TRBV20-1
J gene: TRBJ1-1
CDR3 protein: CSARGRDRAGSMNTEAFF

V gene: TRBV20-1
J gene: TRBJ2-7
CDR3 protein: CSARAGSNRAHEQYF

V gene: TRBV7-9
J gene: TRBJ2-3
CDR3 protein: CASSPVDTQYF

V gene: TRBV12-5
J gene: TRBJ2-2
CDR3 protein: CASGLDRDPYTGELFF

V gene: TRBV5-1
J gene: TRBJ1-1
CDR3 protein: CASSKTPPGTEAFF

V gene: TRBV5-1
J gene: TRBJ1-1
CDR3 protein: CASSSGSSEAFF

V gene: TRBV7-3
J gene: TRBJ1-1
CDR3 protein: CASSLRTAENTEAFF

V gene: TRBV6-6
J gene: TRBJ2-7
CDR3 protein: CAISESAGMTYEQYF

V gene: TRBV5-1
J gene: TRBJ1-6
CDR3 protein: CASSFELTGSPLHF

V gene: TRBV20-1
J gene: TRBJ2-3
CDR3 protein: CSAREWGELADTQYF

V gene: TRBV20-1
J gene: TRBJ2-3
CDR3 protein: CSGGAGSDTQYF

V gene: TRBV10-3
J gene: TRBJ2-1
CDR3 protein: CAIRGQGAPNEQFF

V gene: TRBV9
J gene: TRBJ1-5
CDR3 protein: CASSGTGAINQPQHF

V gene: TRBV7-9
J gene: TRBJ2-3
CDR3 protein: CASSPYTGGTDTQYF

V gene: TRBV2
J gene: TRBJ1-5
CDR3 protein: CASSEGLGQGSNQPQHF

V gene: TRBV7-8
J gene: TRBJ2-5
CDR3 protein: CASSPPGLAASETQYF

V gene: TRBV25-1
J gene: TRBJ2-1
CDR3 protein: CASHSRRGGGMSEQFF

V gene: TRBV18
J gene: TRBJ1-1
CDR3 protein: CASSPEPAETEAFF

V gene: TRBV4-3
J gene: TRBJ1-1
CDR3 protein: CASSRDFRNTEAFF

V gene: TRBV29-1
J gene: TRBJ2-2
CDR3 protein: CSVEITGGANTGELFF

V gene: TRBV10-3
J gene: TRBJ1-3
CDR3 protein: CTISEWAGLSSGNTIYF

V gene: TRBV10-2
J gene: TRBJ2-1
CDR3 protein: CASIKGGAYNEQFF

V gene: TRBV7-8
J gene: TRBJ2-3
CDR3 protein: CASSQGQGGPTDTQYF

V gene: TRBV6-5
J gene: TRBJ1-6
CDR3 protein: CASGLINSPLHF

V gene: TRBV3-1
J gene: TRBJ2-5
CDR3 protein: CASSQDGAGGETQYF

V gene: TRBV6-5
J gene: TRBJ1-1
CDR3 protein: CASSYSNRGQTEAFF

V gene: TRBV6-6
J gene: TRBJ2-7
CDR3 protein: CASRSPEPGEQYF

V gene: TRBV6-2/TRBV6-3
J gene: TRBJ2-5
CDR3 protein: CASSQTPQEETQYF

V gene: TRBV5-1
J gene: TRBJ2-2
CDR3 protein: CASWGDGRTGELFF